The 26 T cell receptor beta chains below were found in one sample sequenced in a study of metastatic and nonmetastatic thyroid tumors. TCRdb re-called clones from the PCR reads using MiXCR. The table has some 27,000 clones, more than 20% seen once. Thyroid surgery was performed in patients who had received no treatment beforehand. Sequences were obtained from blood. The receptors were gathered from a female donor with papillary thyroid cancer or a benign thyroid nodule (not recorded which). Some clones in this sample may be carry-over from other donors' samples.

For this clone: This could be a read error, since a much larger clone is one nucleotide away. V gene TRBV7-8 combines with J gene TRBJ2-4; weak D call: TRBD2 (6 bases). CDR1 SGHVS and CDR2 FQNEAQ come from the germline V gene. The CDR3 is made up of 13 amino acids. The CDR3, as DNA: TGTGCCAGCAGCACGGGGGTCAAAAACACTCAGTACTTC. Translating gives CASSTGVKNTQYF.

The CDR3 bases are TGCGCCAGCAGCGTTGGGACTAGCGGGAGCTACGAGCAGTACTTC. Protein sequence: CASSVGTSGSYEQYF. The J gene is TRBJ2-7, the V gene TRBV5-1, with TRBD2 matching 14 bases. The V segment lost 4 bases and the J segment 3 bases; nucleotides outside the gene matches: 3. Per germline, CDR1 SGHRS and CDR2 YFSETQ. The CDR3 extends over 15 amino acids.

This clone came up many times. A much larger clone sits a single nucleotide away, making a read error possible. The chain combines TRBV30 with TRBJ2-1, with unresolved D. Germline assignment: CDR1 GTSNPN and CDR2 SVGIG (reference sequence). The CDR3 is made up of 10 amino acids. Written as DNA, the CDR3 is TGTGCCCGGAGTCTCGTTGAGCAGTTCTTC. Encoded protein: CARSLVEQFF.

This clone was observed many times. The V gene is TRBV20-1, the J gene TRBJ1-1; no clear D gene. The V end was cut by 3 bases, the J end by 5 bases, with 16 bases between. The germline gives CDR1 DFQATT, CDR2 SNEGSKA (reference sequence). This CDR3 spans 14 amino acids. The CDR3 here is CSARRPVINTEAFF. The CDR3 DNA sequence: TGCAGTGCTAGGCGACCGGTTATAAATACTGAAGCTTTCTTT.

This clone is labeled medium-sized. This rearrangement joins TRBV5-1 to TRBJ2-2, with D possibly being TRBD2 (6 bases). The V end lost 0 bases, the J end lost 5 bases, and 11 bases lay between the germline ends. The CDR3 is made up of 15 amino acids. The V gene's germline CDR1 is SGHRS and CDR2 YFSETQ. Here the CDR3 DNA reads TGCGCCAGCAGCTTGGACAGGAGGGAGACCGGGGAGCTGTTTTTT. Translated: CASSLDRRETGELFF. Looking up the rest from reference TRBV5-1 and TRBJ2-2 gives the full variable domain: KAGVTQTPRYLIKTRGQQVTLSCSPISGHRSVSWYQQTPGQGLQFLFEYFSETQRNKGNFPGRFSGRQFSNSRSEMNVSTLELGDSALYLCASSLDRRETGELFFGEGSRLTVL.

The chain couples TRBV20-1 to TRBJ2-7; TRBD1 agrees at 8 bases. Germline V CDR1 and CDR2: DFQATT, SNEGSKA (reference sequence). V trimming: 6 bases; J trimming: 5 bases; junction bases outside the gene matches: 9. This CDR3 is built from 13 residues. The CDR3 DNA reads TGCAGTGCACCTCAGGGGGCGAACGACGAGCAGTACTTC. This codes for CSAPQGANDEQYF.

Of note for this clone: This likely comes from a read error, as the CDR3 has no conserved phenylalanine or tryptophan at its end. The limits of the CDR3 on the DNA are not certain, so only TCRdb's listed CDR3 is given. The CDR3 sequence is CASSDRRGTYNEQLC. The rearrangement uses TRBV10-2 and TRBJ2-1; whether TRBD1, the table's D call, matches the DNA was not checked. Germline CDR1 and CDR2: WSHSY and SAAADI. A total of 15 residues make up the CDR3, ends included.

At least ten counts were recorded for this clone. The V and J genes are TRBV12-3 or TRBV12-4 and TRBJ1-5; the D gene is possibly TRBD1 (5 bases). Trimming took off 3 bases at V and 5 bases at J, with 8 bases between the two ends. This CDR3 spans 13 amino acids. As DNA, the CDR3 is TGTGCCAGCAGTTTTCGGGGGGATCAGCCCCAGCATTTT. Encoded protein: CASSFRGDQPQHF.

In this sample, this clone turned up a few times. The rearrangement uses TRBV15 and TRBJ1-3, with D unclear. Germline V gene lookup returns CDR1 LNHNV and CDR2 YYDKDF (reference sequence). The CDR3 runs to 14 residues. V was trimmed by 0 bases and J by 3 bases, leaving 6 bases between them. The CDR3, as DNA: TGTGCCACCAGCAGAGAGGGTTTTGGAAACACCATATATTTT. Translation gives CATSREGFGNTIYF.

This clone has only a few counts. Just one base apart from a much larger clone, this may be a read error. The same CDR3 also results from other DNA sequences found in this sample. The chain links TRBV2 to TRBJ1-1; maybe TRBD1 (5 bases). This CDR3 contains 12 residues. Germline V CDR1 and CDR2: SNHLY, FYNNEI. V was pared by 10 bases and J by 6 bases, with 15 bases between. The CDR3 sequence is CATRVGFPEAFF. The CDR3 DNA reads TGTGCCACCAGGGTTGGGTTCCCTGAAGCTTTCTTT.

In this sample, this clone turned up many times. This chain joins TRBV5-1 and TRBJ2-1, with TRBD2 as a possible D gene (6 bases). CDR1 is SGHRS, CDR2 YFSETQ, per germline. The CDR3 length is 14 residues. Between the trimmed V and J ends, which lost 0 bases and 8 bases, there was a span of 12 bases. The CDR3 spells CASSLGEEGYEQFF. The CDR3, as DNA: TGCGCCAGCAGCTTGGGAGAGGAGGGGTATGAGCAGTTCTTC.

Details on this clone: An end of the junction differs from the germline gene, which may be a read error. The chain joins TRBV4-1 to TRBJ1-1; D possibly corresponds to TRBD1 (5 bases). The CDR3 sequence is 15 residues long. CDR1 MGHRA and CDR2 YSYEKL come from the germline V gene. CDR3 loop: CSSSQERGKNTEAFF. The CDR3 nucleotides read TGCTCCAGCAGCCAAGAACGGGGGAAGAACACTGAAGCTTTCTTT.

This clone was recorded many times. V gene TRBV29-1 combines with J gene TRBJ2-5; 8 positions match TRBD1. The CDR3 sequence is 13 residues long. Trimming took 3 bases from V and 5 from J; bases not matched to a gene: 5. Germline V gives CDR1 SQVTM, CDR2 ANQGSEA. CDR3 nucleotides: TGCAGCGTTGACCGGACAGGGACCGAGACCCAGTACTTC. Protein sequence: CSVDRTGTETQYF.

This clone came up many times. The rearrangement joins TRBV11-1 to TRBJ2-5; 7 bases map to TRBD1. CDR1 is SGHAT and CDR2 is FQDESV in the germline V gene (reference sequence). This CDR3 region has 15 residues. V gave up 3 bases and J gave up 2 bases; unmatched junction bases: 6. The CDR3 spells CASSFPGTAQETQYF. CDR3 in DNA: TGTGCCAGCAGCTTTCCCGGGACAGCGCAAGAGACCCAGTACTTC.

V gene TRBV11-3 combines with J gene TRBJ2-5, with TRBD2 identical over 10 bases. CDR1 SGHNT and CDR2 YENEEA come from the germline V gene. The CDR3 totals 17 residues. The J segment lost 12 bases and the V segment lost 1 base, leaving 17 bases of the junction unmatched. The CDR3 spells CASSLVLAGVYQETKYF. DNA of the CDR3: TGTGCCAGCAGCTTAGTCCTAGCGGGGGTCTACCAAGAGACAAAGTACTTC.

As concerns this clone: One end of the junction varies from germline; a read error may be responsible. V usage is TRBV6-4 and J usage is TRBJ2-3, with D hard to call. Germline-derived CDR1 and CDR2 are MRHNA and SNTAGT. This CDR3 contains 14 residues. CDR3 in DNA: TGTGCCAGCAGTGACACTCTTAGCACAGATTCGCAGTATTTT. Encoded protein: CASSDTLSTDSQYF.

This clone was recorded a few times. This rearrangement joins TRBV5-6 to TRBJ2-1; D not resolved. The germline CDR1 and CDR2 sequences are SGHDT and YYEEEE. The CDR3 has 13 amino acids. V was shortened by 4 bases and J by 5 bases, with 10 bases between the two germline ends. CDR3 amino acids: CASSPTGNNEQFF. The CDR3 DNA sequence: TGTGCCAGCAGCCCTACGGGTAACAATGAGCAGTTCTTC.

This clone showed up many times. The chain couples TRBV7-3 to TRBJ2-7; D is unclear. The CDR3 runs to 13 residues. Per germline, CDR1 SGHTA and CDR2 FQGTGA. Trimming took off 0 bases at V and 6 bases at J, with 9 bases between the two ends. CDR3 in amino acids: CASSLTLEAEQYF. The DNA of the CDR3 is TGTGCCAGCAGCTTAACTCTAGAGGCCGAGCAGTACTTC.

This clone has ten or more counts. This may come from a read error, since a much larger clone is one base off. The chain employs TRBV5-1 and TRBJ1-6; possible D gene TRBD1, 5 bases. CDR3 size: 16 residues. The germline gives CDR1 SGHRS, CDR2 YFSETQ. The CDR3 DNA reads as TGCGACAGCAGCTTGTTCGGGGGGAGCAGTAATTCACCCCTCCACTTT. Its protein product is CDSSLFGGSSNSPLHF.

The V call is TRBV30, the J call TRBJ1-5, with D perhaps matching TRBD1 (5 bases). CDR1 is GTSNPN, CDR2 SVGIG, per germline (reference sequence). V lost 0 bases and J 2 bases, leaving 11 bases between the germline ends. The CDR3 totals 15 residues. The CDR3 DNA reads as TGTGCCTGGAGTGTAAGTGGGGGTGGCAATCAGCCCCAGCATTTT. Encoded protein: CAWSVSGGGNQPQHF.

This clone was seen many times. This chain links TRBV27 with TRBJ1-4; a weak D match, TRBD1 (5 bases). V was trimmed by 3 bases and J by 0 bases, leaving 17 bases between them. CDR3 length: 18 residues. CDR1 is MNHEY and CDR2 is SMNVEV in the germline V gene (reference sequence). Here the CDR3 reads CASSFTGVRTATNEKLFF. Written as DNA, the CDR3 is TGTGCCAGCAGTTTTACGGGGGTCAGAACCGCAACTAATGAAAAACTGTTTTTT.

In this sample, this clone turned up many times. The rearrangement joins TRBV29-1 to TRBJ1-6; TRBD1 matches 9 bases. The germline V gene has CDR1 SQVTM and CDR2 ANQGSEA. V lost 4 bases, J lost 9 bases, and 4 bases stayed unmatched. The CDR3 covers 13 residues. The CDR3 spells CSVGTGESSPLHF. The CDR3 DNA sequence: TGCAGCGTTGGGACAGGGGAAAGTTCACCCCTCCACTTT.

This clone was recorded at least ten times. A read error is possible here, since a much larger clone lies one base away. The CDR3 loop reads CSARRGAGSPYNEQFF. The CDR3 DNA reads as TGCAGTGCTAGAAGGGGCGCCGGGAGCCCCTACAATGAGCAGTTCTTC. The chain carries TRBV20-1 and TRBJ2-1, with a weak D call TRBD2 (6 bases). V lost 2 bases and J lost 2, with 16 bases in between. This CDR3 has 16 amino acids. Germline V gene lookup returns CDR1 DFQATT and CDR2 SNEGSKA (reference sequence).

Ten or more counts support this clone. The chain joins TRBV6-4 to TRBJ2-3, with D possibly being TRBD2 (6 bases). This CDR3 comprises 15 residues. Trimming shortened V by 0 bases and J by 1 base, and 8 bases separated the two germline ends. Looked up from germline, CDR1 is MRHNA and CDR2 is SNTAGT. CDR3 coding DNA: TGTGCCAGCAGTGACTCTAGCGGAGGCACAGATACGCAGTATTTT. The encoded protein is CASSDSSGGTDTQYF.

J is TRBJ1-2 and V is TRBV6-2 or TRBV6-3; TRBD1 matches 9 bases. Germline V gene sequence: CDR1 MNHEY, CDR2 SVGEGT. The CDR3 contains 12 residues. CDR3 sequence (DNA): TGTGGGATCAGTGGGACAGGGCTTGGCTACACCTTC. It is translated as CGISGTGLGYTF.

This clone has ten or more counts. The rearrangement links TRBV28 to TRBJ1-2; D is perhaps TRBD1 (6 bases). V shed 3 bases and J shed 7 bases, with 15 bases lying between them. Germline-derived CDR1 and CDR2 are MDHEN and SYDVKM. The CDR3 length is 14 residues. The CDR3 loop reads CASSFGGAWSGYTF. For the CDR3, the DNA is TGTGCCAGCAGTTTCGGGGGGGCGTGGAGTGGCTACACCTTC.